Shown below are 19 T cell receptor beta chains from a single sample sequenced in a study of control samples from healthy donors and cancer patients. Assay used: immunoSEQ multiplex PCR; TCRdb lists only in-frame clones, some missing. The sample yields 78,000 or so clones, about 90% seen once. Material for sequencing was blood. The receptor source for this set is a woman aged 50 to 60 in good health.

For the CDR3, the DNA is TGTGCCAGCAGTTTCTTCCAGCTAACGTCGGGAGAGCAGTACTTC. Residues: CASSFFQLTSGEQYF. This sequence joins TRBV28 and TRBJ2-7; a weak D match, TRBD2 (5 bases). V was clipped by 3 bases and J by 7 bases, with 19 bases between them. From germline, CDR1 is MDHEN and CDR2 SYDVKM. This CDR3 contains 15 residues. The complete variable domain, with remaining parts taken from reference TRBV28 and TRBJ2-7, reads DVKVTQSSRYLVKRTGEKVFLECVQDMDHENMFWYRQDPGLGLRLIYFSYDVKMKEKGDIPEGYSVSREKKERFSLILESASTNQTSMYLCASSFFQLTSGEQYFGPGTRLTVT.

This chain uses TRBV5-1 with TRBJ1-4, with D uncertain. The CDR3 is 15 amino acids. The V and J ends lost 0 bases and 6 bases respectively, with 12 bases between them. CDR1 SGHRS and CDR2 YFSETQ come from the germline V gene. CDR3 DNA sequence: TGCGCCAGCAGCTTGGACCGACCTAGAGATGAAAAACTGTTTTTT. Residues: CASSLDRPRDEKLFF. Full variable domain (missing parts from reference TRBV5-1 and TRBJ1-4): KAGVTQTPRYLIKTRGQQVTLSCSPISGHRSVSWYQQTPGQGLQFLFEYFSETQRNKGNFPGRFSGRQFSNSRSEMNVSTLELGDSALYLCASSLDRPRDEKLFFGSGTQLSVL.

The chain carries TRBV10-1 and TRBJ1-3; D is ambiguous. There are 13 residues in the CDR3. Per germline, CDR1 WNHNN and CDR2 SYGVQD (reference sequence). The germline V and J ends were trimmed by 4 bases and 4 bases, with 8 bases remaining between them. The CDR3 DNA is TGCGCCAGCAGTGGAGGGTTCGGAAACACCATATATTTT. It is translated as CASSGGFGNTIYF.

V gene TRBV19 combines with J gene TRBJ1-5, with D perhaps TRBD1 (6 bases). Germline CDR1 is LNHDA and CDR2 is SQIVND (reference sequence). The CDR3 totals 16 residues. The V end lost 7 bases, the J end lost 0 bases, and 16 bases lay between the germline ends. The CDR3 is CASTSPDSASNQPQHF. In DNA, the CDR3 is TGTGCCAGTACTTCTCCGGACAGCGCTAGCAATCAGCCCCAGCATTTT.

This rearrangement joins TRBV7-9 to TRBJ2-1, with unresolved D. From germline, CDR1 is SEHNR and CDR2 FQNEAQ (reference sequence). Deletions cut 0 bases from V and 8 bases from J, with 5 bases between. The CDR3 totals 12 residues. For the CDR3, the DNA is TGTGCCAGCAGCTTAGCAGGGTATGAGCAGTTCTTC. Its protein is CASSLAGYEQFF.

The chain couples TRBV5-4 to TRBJ1-4; maybe TRBD1 (6 bases). CDR3 size: 17 residues. Germline V gives CDR1 SGHNT, CDR2 YYREEE (reference sequence). V gave up 4 bases and J gave up 1 base, with 17 bases separating them. The CDR3 reads CASSQIGGAQTNEKLFF. Written as DNA, the CDR3 is TGTGCCAGCAGCCAAATAGGGGGAGCTCAAACTAATGAAAAACTGTTTTTT.

The CDR3 region is CASSPNRASETQYF. DNA of the CDR3: TGTGCCAGCTCACCAAATCGGGCGTCGGAGACCCAGTACTTC. The chain couples TRBV18 to TRBJ2-5; D is unclear. CDR1 and CDR2 from the germline V gene are KGHSH and LQKENI. This CDR3 region has 14 residues. Trimming removed 2 bases from V and 5 bases from J, with 12 bases in between.

On this clone itself: Distinct nucleotide sequences in the sample also encode this CDR3. This chain uses TRBV6-4 with TRBJ1-5, with D perhaps TRBD1 (5 bases). Germline assignment: CDR1 MRHNA and CDR2 SNTAGT. The CDR3 is made up of 13 amino acids. V gave up 6 bases and J gave up 3 bases, with 9 bases separating them. CDR3 nucleotide sequence: TGTGCCAGCAGCCCAGGGCCCAATCAGCCCCAGCATTTT. Amino acid sequence: CASSPGPNQPQHF.

The chain has TRBV5-1 and TRBJ2-3; TRBD1 matches 10 bases. The CDR3 sequence is 16 residues long. V lost 0 bases to trimming and J lost 2 bases; unmatched junction nucleotides: 3. Germline assignment: CDR1 SGHRS and CDR2 YFSETQ. In DNA form, the CDR3 reads TGCGCCAGCAGCTTGGGGGGACAGGGGATCACAGATACGCAGTATTTT. This codes for CASSLGGQGITDTQYF.

This clone has just one count. The rearrangement links TRBV2 to TRBJ2-7; a possible D gene is TRBD2 (5 bases). Per the germline V gene, CDR1 is SNHLY and CDR2 is FYNNEI. With 7 bases removed from V and 2 bases from J, the gap between germline ends came to 6 bases. CDR3 length: 11 amino acids. As DNA, the CDR3 is TGTGCCAGCACCGGGACCTACGAGCAGTACTTC. It specifies CASTGTYEQYF. The full variable domain, rest sourced from reference TRBV2 and TRBJ2-7, is EPEVTQTPSHQVTQMGQEVILRCVPISNHLYFYWYRQILGQKVEFLVSFYNNEISEKSEIFDDQFSVERPDGSNFTLKIRSTKLEDSAMYFCASTGTYEQYFGPGTRLTVT.

The V call is TRBV21-1, the J call TRBJ2-1. TRBV21-1 represents a pseudogene. This CDR3 contains 17 residues. The CDR3 spells CASSKKRAIVRLNEQFF. Here the CDR3 DNA reads TGTGCCAGCAGCAAAAAAAGGGCTATTGTAAGGTTAAATGAGCAGTTCTTC.

The chain recombines TRBV3-1 (or the pseudogene TRBV3-2) with TRBJ1-1; TRBD1 is a possible D gene (6 bases). The V gene lost 7 bases and the J gene lost 4 bases, with 13 bases spanning the gap. The CDR3 has 13 residues. Germline-derived CDR1 and CDR2 are LGHDT and YNNKEL (reference sequence). The CDR3 protein is CASTQGFGTEAFF. Here the CDR3 DNA reads TGTGCCAGCACCCAGGGGTTCGGCACTGAAGCTTTCTTT.

The chain joins TRBV7-8 to TRBJ2-5; 10 bases align to TRBD1. Looked up from germline, CDR1 is SGHVS and CDR2 is FQNEAQ. Trimming cost V 5 bases and J 2 bases; bases outside gene matches: 5. This CDR3 is 15 amino acids long. CDR3 amino acids: CASSHRTGGQETQYF. CDR3 bases: TGTGCCAGCAGCCACCGGACAGGGGGTCAAGAGACCCAGTACTTC.

As regards this clone: Other nucleotide sequences from this sample produce the same CDR3. The rearrangement links TRBV11-2 to TRBJ2-3; D remains ambiguous. Trimming cost V 0 bases and J 5 bases, with 9 bases left between them. Looked up from germline, CDR1 is SGHAT and CDR2 is FQNNGV. The CDR3 sequence is 14 residues long. The CDR3 sequence: CASSLEGLGDTQYF. For the CDR3, the DNA is TGTGCCAGCAGCTTAGAGGGCCTAGGAGATACGCAGTATTTT.

The gene calls are TRBV27 and TRBJ2-1; tentatively, D is TRBD1 (5 bases). Trimming removed 3 bases from V and 2 bases from J, with 11 bases in between. Germline V gives CDR1 MNHEY, CDR2 SMNVEV (reference sequence). This CDR3 spans 15 amino acids. The CDR3 DNA sequence: TGTGCCAGCAGTTTCCGTCAGGGAACCTACAATGAGCAGTTCTTC. Residues: CASSFRQGTYNEQFF.

The rearrangement links TRBV19 to TRBJ1-6; D perhaps matches TRBD1 (6 bases). V was trimmed by 4 bases and J by 3 bases, leaving 16 bases between them. Per germline, CDR1 LNHDA and CDR2 SQIVND (reference sequence). This CDR3 has 17 residues. CDR3 bases: TGTGCCAGTAGTACGGAACCGGGACAAATCTATAATTCACCCCTCCACTTT. Translating gives CASSTEPGQIYNSPLHF.

CDR3 coding DNA: TGTGCCAGCAGTCAAATCGACAGGGCCTATGGCTACACCTTC. Amino acid sequence: CASSQIDRAYGYTF. The chain uses TRBV6-5 and TRBJ1-2; 7 nucleotides align to TRBD1. V lost 5 bases to trimming and J lost 4 bases; unmatched junction nucleotides: 7. Germline V lookup: CDR1 MNHEY, CDR2 SVGAGI. The CDR3 runs 14 residues.

The V and J genes are TRBV19 and TRBJ1-1; 8 nucleotides match TRBD1. The germline V gene has CDR1 LNHDA and CDR2 SQIVND (reference sequence). Trimming removed 4 bases from V and 0 bases from J; junction bases left unmatched: 7. There are 16 residues in the CDR3. CDR3 residues: CASSTYQGAVNTEAFF. CDR3 nucleotide sequence: TGTGCCAGTAGTACGTACCAGGGGGCTGTGAACACTGAAGCTTTCTTT.

The chain's CDR3 is CASSWGDRADEKLFF. The CDR3 region has the DNA TGTGCCAGCAGCTGGGGAGACAGGGCGGACGAAAAACTGTTTTTT. V usage is TRBV5-6 and J usage is TRBJ1-4, with TRBD1 identical over 7 bases. The CDR3 is 15 amino acids. V gave up 3 bases and J gave up 8 bases; unmatched junction bases: 10. Germline V lookup: CDR1 SGHDT, CDR2 YYEEEE.